Following are 21 T cell receptor beta chains from one sample sequenced in a study of cytomegalovirus exposure and HLA in healthy donors. Amplification used 60 Vbeta primers and 13 Jbeta primers. Libraries were prepared by immunoSEQ multiplex PCR; TCRdb keeps only in-frame clonotypes and omits some of them. The data contain about 150,000 clones, about 80% of them singletons. The source material was PBMCs. These receptors all come from a man aged 35-49 years in good health and CMV-seropositive.

The V call is TRBV6-4, the J call TRBJ2-7; D gene unclear. V was shortened by 2 bases and J by 10 bases, with 6 bases between the two germline ends. The CDR3 spans 10 residues. Germline V gene data show CDR1 as MRHNA and CDR2 as SNTAGT. The CDR3: CASSDGLQYF. The CDR3 region has the DNA TGTGCCAGCAGTGACGGCCTCCAGTACTTC.

This clone showed up just once. CDR3 nucleotide sequence: TGTGCCAGCAGTTTGGCGGGAGGGTTCGATGAGCAGTTCTTC. Protein sequence: CASSLAGGFDEQFF. The chain links TRBV27 to TRBJ2-1, with 9 positions matching TRBD2. This CDR3 has 14 residues. V lost 3 bases, J lost 8 bases, and 5 bases stayed unmatched. The germline CDR1 and CDR2 sequences are MNHEY and SMNVEV (reference sequence).

This clone was detected only once. The chain uses TRBV5-4 and TRBJ1-1; no clear D. This CDR3 region has 14 residues. Germline CDR1 and CDR2: SGHNT and YYREEE (reference sequence). The V end was cut by 0 bases, the J end by 6 bases, with 12 bases between. CDR3 sequence reads: CASSLDRVLPEAFF. The CDR3 DNA sequence: TGTGCCAGCAGCTTGGACCGGGTTCTGCCTGAAGCTTTCTTT.

The V and J genes are TRBV18 and TRBJ1-4, with 9 positions matching TRBD1. The CDR3 runs to 15 residues. V shed 2 bases, J shed 7 bases, and the junction held 5 bases outside the gene matches. Germline CDR1 KGHSH, CDR2 LQKENI. CDR3 in DNA: TGTGCCAGCTCACCAAATCCGGGACAGGGTGAAAAACTGTTTTTT. Protein sequence: CASSPNPGQGEKLFF. The whole variable domain, remainder taken from reference TRBV18 and TRBJ1-4, is NAGVMQNPRHLVRRRGQEARLRCSPMKGHSHVYWYRQLPEEGLKFMVYLQKENIIDESGMPKERFSAEFPKEGPSILRIQQVVRGDSAAYFCASSPNPGQGEKLFFGSGTQLSVL.

The count of this clone is one. The chain links TRBV29-1 to TRBJ1-2, with TRBD1 matching 7 bases. The CDR3 runs 13 residues. V lost 8 bases, J lost 2 bases, and 8 bases stayed unmatched. Per the germline V gene, CDR1 is SQVTM and CDR2 is ANQGSEA. In DNA, the CDR3 is TGCAGCTCAGGGGGAGAGGGGAACTATGGCTACACCTTC. As protein: CSSGGEGNYGYTF.

This sequence joins TRBV4-3 and TRBJ2-2, with 7 bases identical to TRBD1. The CDR3 runs to 17 residues. Unmatched junction bases numbered 12, after V lost 0 bases and J lost 8 bases. Looked up from germline, CDR1 is LGHNA and CDR2 is YSLEER. This chain's CDR3 is CASSQDIHRQGVGELFF. DNA of the CDR3: TGCGCCAGCAGCCAAGATATTCATCGACAGGGAGTGGGGGAGCTGTTTTTT.

The CDR3: CASRVTGLAYNEQFF. The CDR3 DNA follows: TGTGCCAGCCGGGTAACGGGACTAGCATACAATGAGCAGTTCTTC. This sequence joins TRBV6-6 and TRBJ2-1; the match to TRBD2 covers 9 bases. The junction had 9 bases not matched to a gene; V was cut back by 8 bases and J by 4 bases. There are 15 residues in the CDR3. The germline V gene encodes CDR1 MNHNY and CDR2 SVGAGI (reference sequence).

The CDR3 is CASSPPGGGNQPQHF. The DNA for the CDR3 is TGTGCCAGCTCACCACCGGGCGGGGGAAATCAGCCCCAGCATTTT. V and J are TRBV18 and TRBJ1-5, with a possible D match to TRBD1 (5 bases). The germline gives CDR1 KGHSH, CDR2 LQKENI. V shed 0 bases and J shed 4 bases, with 10 bases lying between them. The CDR3 is made up of 15 amino acids.

This clone came up once. This chain links TRBV6-1 with TRBJ2-2, with D perhaps TRBD2 (5 bases). Germline loops: CDR1 MNHNS, CDR2 SASEGT. V was trimmed by 0 bases and J by 4 bases, leaving 12 bases between them. The CDR3 consists of 16 residues. The CDR3 coding sequence is TGTGCCAGCAGTGAAGCGGTCGGAGGCGCCACCGGGGAGCTGTTTTTT. This sequence encodes CASSEAVGGATGELFF.

The J gene is TRBJ2-2, the V gene TRBV5-1; 7 bases are shared with TRBD1. The germline V gene encodes CDR1 SGHRS and CDR2 YFSETQ. The CDR3 consists of 16 residues. V shed 6 bases and J 0 bases; nucleotides not matched to a gene: 8. In nucleotides, the CDR3 is TGCGCCAGCACCACAGGGGACATTTCGAACACCGGGGAGCTGTTTTTT. Its protein is CASTTGDISNTGELFF. Full variable domain (rest looked up from reference TRBV5-1 and TRBJ2-2): KAGVTQTPRYLIKTRGQQVTLSCSPISGHRSVSWYQQTPGQGLQFLFEYFSETQRNKGNFPGRFSGRQFSNSRSEMNVSTLELGDSALYLCASTTGDISNTGELFFGEGSRLTVL.

This clone appeared a few times. The chain combines TRBV2 with TRBJ1-2, with D uncertain. This CDR3 contains 13 residues. V lost 3 bases to trimming and J lost 4 bases, with 9 bases between them. Germline CDR1 is SNHLY and CDR2 is FYNNEI. The CDR3 coding sequence is TGTGCCAGCAGTGATTCGGTTTCCTATGGCTACACCTTC. Protein product: CASSDSVSYGYTF.

The chain uses TRBV27 and TRBJ2-7; 7 bases map to TRBD2. V trimming: 8 bases; J trimming: 4 bases; junction bases outside the gene matches: 8. The CDR3 has 13 residues. Germline assignment: CDR1 MNHEY and CDR2 SMNVEV (reference sequence). In nucleotides, the CDR3 is TGTGCCAGCGGCGGGACTACGGCTTACGAGCAGTACTTC. Protein product: CASGGTTAYEQYF.

The rearrangement uses TRBV7-9 and TRBJ2-5, with a weak D call TRBD1 (6 bases). The DNA end favors TRBJ2-7, so the J call may be wrong. The germline gives CDR1 SEHNR, CDR2 FQNEAQ (reference sequence). The CDR3 length is 15 residues. The CDR3 protein is CATRQGQVGPYEQYF. The CDR3 nucleotides are TGTGCCACCCGTCAGGGGCAGGTCGGCCCCTACGAGCAGTACTTC.

The chain carries TRBV5-1 and TRBJ2-5, with D possibly being TRBD2 (7 bases). Trimming pared 4 bases from V and 4 bases from J, leaving 14 bases between. Per the germline V gene, CDR1 is SGHRS and CDR2 is YFSETQ. The CDR3 runs to 14 residues. Here the CDR3 reads CASSGGEGGETQYF. CDR3 sequence (DNA): TGCGCCAGCAGCGGAGGGGAGGGGGGAGAGACCCAGTACTTC.

This chain uses TRBV27 with TRBJ2-7; 8 nucleotides align to TRBD2. Germline V lookup: CDR1 MNHEY, CDR2 SMNVEV (reference sequence). With V trimmed by 10 bases and J by 0 bases, 5 bases remained unmatched. The CDR3 contains 13 residues. The CDR3 loop reads CATRSGISYEQYF. The CDR3 DNA reads TGTGCCACCCGTAGCGGGATCTCCTACGAGCAGTACTTC.

This clone was seen a few times. The chain is built from TRBV7-8 and TRBJ1-5, with TRBD1 as a possible D gene (5 bases). The length of the CDR3 is 16 residues. V lost 3 bases and J lost 0, with 12 bases in between. Per the germline V gene, CDR1 is SGHVS and CDR2 is FQNEAQ. CDR3 sequence reads: CASSLPQGNSNQPQHF. Written as DNA, the CDR3 is TGTGCCAGCAGCTTGCCCCAGGGAAATAGCAATCAGCCCCAGCATTTT.

This clone turned up a few times. This chain connects TRBV13 to TRBJ2-7; D perhaps matches TRBD2 (5 bases). The CDR3 loop spans 12 amino acids. V gave up 6 bases and J gave up 5 bases, with 11 bases separating them. CDR1 is PRHDT, CDR2 FYEKMQ, per germline (reference sequence). CDR3 protein: CASSRGRDEQYF. The DNA for the CDR3 is TGTGCCAGCAGTCGCGGGCGAGACGAGCAGTACTTC.

This clone is a singleton in its sample. The chain carries TRBV29-1 and TRBJ2-5; D is unclear. V shed 4 bases and J shed 5 bases, with 5 bases lying between them. The length of the CDR3 is 10 residues. Germline V CDR1 and CDR2: SQVTM, ANQGSEA. The CDR3 nucleotides are TGCAGCGTTGTTCGGGAGACCCAGTACTTC. It specifies CSVVRETQYF.

V usage is TRBV18 and J usage is TRBJ2-1; TRBD2 agrees at 8 bases. There are 17 residues in the CDR3. V shed 1 base, J shed 7 bases, and the junction held 12 bases outside the gene matches. The germline V gene encodes CDR1 KGHSH and CDR2 LQKENI. CDR3 DNA sequence: TGTGCCAGCTCACCACTCCTAACGGGAGGGCCGGGGAATGAGCAGTTCTTC. Its protein is CASSPLLTGGPGNEQFF.

The chain has TRBV7-2 and TRBJ2-2; TRBD1 matches 7 bases. Germline lookup yields CDR1 SGHTA and CDR2 FQGNSA. V was clipped by 5 bases and J by 3 bases; unmatched bases: 6. CDR3 length: 15 amino acids. CDR3 amino acids: CASSLGQVYTGELFF. The CDR3 DNA reads as TGTGCCAGCAGCCTCGGACAGGTGTACACCGGGGAGCTGTTTTTT.

On this clone itself: A read error may account for a junction end that differs from germline. Other nucleotide sequences from this sample produce the same CDR3. This rearrangement joins TRBV7-9 to TRBJ1-1; TRBD1 aligns across 8 bases. The CDR3 has 13 residues. Germline V gene data show CDR1 as SEHNR and CDR2 as FQNEAQ (reference sequence). In nucleotides, the CDR3 is TGTGCCAGCAGCTTAGCGACGACAGGGGAAGCCTTCTTT. This sequence encodes CASSLATTGEAFF.